These T cell receptor beta chains were read from a single sample in a study of blood T cell repertoires in COVID-19. Some clones are missing from TCRdb's copy, which holds only in-frame ones; the method was immunoSEQ multiplex PCR. In the table there are roughly 400,000 clones, 88% of which are singletons. Sequencing was done on a sample of PBMCs or T cells enriched from blood (not recorded which). These receptors originate from a young woman who had been exposed to COVID-19. Each CDR3 is given with its conserved first and last residue. Fields, in order: D gene, clone size, V gene, J gene, CDR3 DNA, CDR3 protein. A D gene is named only where the DNA matches it firmly. Only part of the rows carry a size: once, few, many, or a class if the clone is expanded.

d_gene: TRBD2; abundance: NA; v_gene: TRBV2; j_gene: TRBJ2-1; CDR3nt: TGTGCCAGGCAGACTAGCGGAGGTTACAATGAGCAGTTCTTC; CDR3aa: CARQTSGGYNEQFF
d_gene: TRBD1; abundance: NA; v_gene: TRBV6-5; j_gene: TRBJ2-1; CDR3nt: TGTGCCAGCACGGAACAGGGGGCTTATGAGCAGTTCTTC; CDR3aa: CASTEQGAYEQFF
d_gene: TRBD2; abundance: NA; v_gene: TRBV27; j_gene: TRBJ2-1; CDR3nt: TGTGCCAGCAGTTTACCCCCCCGGGCGGGGGCCTACAATGAGCAGTTCTTC; CDR3aa: CASSLPPRAGAYNEQFF
d_gene: NA; abundance: NA; v_gene: TRBV4-2; j_gene: TRBJ2-5; CDR3nt: TGTGCCAGCAGCCGGAACGGGGGAGAACAAGAGACCCAGTACTTC; CDR3aa: CASSRNGGEQETQYF
d_gene: NA; abundance: NA; v_gene: TRBV19; j_gene: TRBJ2-7; CDR3nt: TGTGCAACATCTACCGTCGGGGGCTACGAGCAGTACTTC; CDR3aa: CATSTVGGYEQYF
d_gene: NA; abundance: few; v_gene: TRBV28; j_gene: TRBJ2-1; CDR3nt: TGTGCCAGCACCTTAACCGACAGCTACAATGAGCAGTTCTTC; CDR3aa: CASTLTDSYNEQFF
d_gene: TRBD1; abundance: once; v_gene: TRBV19; j_gene: TRBJ2-7; CDR3nt: TGTGCCAGTAGTCCGGGACAGGGGTGGGTAACCTACGAGCAGTACTTC; CDR3aa: CASSPGQGWVTYEQYF
d_gene: NA; abundance: NA; v_gene: TRBV9; j_gene: TRBJ1-1; CDR3nt: TGTGCCAGCAGCGTTGGGGACACCAGTGAAGCTTTCTTT; CDR3aa: CASSVGDTSEAFF
d_gene: TRBD1; abundance: NA; v_gene: TRBV29-1; j_gene: TRBJ2-7; CDR3nt: TGCAGCGTTGAAGGCCGACAGGGGACCACCTACGAGCAGTACTTC; CDR3aa: CSVEGRQGTTYEQYF
d_gene: NA; abundance: NA; v_gene: TRBV18; j_gene: TRBJ2-3; CDR3nt: TGTGCCAGCTCACCACCGGTCCAGGCCGCGCCATCTAGCACAGATACGCAGTATTTT; CDR3aa: CASSPPVQAAPSSTDTQYF
d_gene: TRBD1; abundance: NA; v_gene: TRBV18; j_gene: TRBJ1-5; CDR3nt: TGTGCCAGCTCACCAGACAGGGTGAATCAGCCCCAGCATTTT; CDR3aa: CASSPDRVNQPQHF